One and the same sample provided the 3 T cell receptor beta chains below, sequenced in a study of T-cell memory formation after mild COVID-19. TCRdb processed the 5' RACE reads anew with MiXCR; each CDR3 protein has one entry. The sample lists approximately 450,000 distinct CDR3 sequences, around a sixth seen once, with 9% to 15% in the top ten. Sequenced sample: PBMCs or a T cell subset sorted from them (not recorded which). These TCRs come from an adult woman who had mild COVID-19 (a few samples of this study predate the infection). Cell type and time point are not known.

This rearrangement joins TRBV21-1 to TRBJ1-1; the table's D call, TRBD1, has no DNA check behind it. TRBV21-1 is tagged as a pseudogene. The CDR3 runs 14 residues. CDR3 bases: TGTGCCAGCAGCAAAGCAGGGGGGAACACTGAAGCTTTCTTT. This codes for CASSKAGGNTEAFF.

The rearrangement joins TRBV20-1 to TRBJ2-2; 8 nucleotides align to TRBD2. The CDR3 is made up of 14 amino acids. V shed 4 bases and J 5 bases; nucleotides not matched to a gene: 6. Germline CDR1 DFQATT, CDR2 SNEGSKA (reference sequence). CDR3 sequence reads: CSATSGRRTGELFF. In DNA, the CDR3 is TGCAGTGCTACAAGCGGGAGAAGGACCGGGGAGCTGTTTTTT.

The gene calls are TRBV7-9 and TRBJ2-6; no clear D. The CDR3 has 15 amino acids. Trimming took off 0 bases at V and 2 bases at J, with 5 bases between the two ends. The germline V gene has CDR1 SEHNR and CDR2 FQNEAQ (reference sequence). The CDR3 DNA reads TGTGCCAGCAGCTTAGCGGACGCTGGGGCCAACGTCCTGACTTTC. It specifies CASSLADAGANVLTF.